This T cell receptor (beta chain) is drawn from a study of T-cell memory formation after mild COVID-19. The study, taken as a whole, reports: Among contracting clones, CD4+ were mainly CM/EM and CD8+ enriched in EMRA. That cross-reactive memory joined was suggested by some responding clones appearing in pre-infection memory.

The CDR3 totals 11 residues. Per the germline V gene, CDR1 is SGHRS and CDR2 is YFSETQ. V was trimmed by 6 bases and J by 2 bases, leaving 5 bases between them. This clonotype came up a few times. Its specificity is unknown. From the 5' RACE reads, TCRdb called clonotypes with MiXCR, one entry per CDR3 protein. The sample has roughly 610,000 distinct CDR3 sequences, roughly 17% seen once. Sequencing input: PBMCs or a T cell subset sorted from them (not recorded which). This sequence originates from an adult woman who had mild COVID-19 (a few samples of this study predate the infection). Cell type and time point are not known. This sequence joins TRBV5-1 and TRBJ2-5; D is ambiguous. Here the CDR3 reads CASTLQETQYF. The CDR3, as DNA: TGCGCCAGCACCCTACAAGAGACCCAGTACTTC.